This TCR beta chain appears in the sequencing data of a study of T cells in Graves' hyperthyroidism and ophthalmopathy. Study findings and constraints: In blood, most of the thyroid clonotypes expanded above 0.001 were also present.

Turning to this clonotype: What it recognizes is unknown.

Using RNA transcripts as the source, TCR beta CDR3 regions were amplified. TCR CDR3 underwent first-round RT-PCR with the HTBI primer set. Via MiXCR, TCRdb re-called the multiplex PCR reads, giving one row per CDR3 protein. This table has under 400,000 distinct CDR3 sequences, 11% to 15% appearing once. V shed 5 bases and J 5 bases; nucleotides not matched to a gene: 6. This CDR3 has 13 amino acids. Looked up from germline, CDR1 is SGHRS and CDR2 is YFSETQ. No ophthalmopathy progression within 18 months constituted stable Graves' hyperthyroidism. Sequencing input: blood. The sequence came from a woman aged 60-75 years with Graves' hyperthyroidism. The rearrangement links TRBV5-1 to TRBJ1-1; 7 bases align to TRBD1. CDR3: CASSKGARTEAFF. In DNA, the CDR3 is TGCGCCAGCAGTAAGGGGGCGCGTACTGAAGCTTTCTTT.